Included here is one T cell receptor beta chain sequence, with context. The sample comes from a study of blood T cell repertoires in COVID-19. Study details: Specimens from acute and convalescent COVID-19 originated in the United States, Italy and Spain. The analysed material was cDNA or gDNA that came from T cells, B-cell-depleted T cells, or PBMCs.

Losses at the gene ends were 6 bases for V and 3 bases for J; bases not matched to a gene: 10. The CDR3 runs 15 residues. Per the germline V gene, CDR1 is MNHEY and CDR2 is SVGAGI. As handled by the study authors: It was from reference gene primer amplification that nucleated cell counts were estimated. Sequenced by immunoSEQ multiplex PCR; TCRdb stores in-frame clones only, minus some. V, J and clone size were drawn from that table, and D and trimming were deduced from the DNA. This table holds roughly 220,000 clones, 84% found once. The chain combines TRBV6-5 with TRBJ1-1, with 7 bases that match TRBD1. Sequencing used peripheral blood. The receptor was isolated from a young man with active or convalescent COVID-19. CDR3 bases: TGTGCCAGCAGGGCTCCAGGGGGTTCGGACACTGAAGCTTTCTTT. Residues: CASRAPGGSDTEAFF.